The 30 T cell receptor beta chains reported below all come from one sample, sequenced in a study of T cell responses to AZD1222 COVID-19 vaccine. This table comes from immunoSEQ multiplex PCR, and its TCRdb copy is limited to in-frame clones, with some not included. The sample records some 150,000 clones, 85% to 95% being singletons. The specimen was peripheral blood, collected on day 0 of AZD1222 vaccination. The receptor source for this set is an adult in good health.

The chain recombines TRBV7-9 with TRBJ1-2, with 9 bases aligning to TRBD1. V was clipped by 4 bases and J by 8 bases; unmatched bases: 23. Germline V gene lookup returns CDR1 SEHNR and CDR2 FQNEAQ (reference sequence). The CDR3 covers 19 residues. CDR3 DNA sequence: TGTGCCAGCAGCTCGCTTCCCGGGACAGGGTATCTAATGGCATCGGGCTACACCTTC. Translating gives CASSSLPGTGYLMASGYTF.

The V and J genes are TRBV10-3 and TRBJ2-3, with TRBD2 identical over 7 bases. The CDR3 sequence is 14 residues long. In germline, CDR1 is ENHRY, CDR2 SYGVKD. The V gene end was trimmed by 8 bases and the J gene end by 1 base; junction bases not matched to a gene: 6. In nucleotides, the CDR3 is TGTGCCATCCGCACTAGCGTAGGCACAGATACGCAGTATTTT. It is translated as CAIRTSVGTDTQYF.

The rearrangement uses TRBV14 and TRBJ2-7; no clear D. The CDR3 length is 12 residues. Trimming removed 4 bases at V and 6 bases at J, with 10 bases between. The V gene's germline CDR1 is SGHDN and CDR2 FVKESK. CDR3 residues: CASSLLGFEQYF. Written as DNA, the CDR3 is TGTGCCAGCAGCCTTTTGGGCTTCGAGCAGTACTTC. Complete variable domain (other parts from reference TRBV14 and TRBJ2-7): EAGVTQFPSHSVIEKGQTVTLRCDPISGHDNLYWYRRVMGKEIKFLLHFVKESKQDESGMPNNRFLAERTGGTYSTLKVQPAELEDSGVYFCASSLLGFEQYFGPGTRLTVT.

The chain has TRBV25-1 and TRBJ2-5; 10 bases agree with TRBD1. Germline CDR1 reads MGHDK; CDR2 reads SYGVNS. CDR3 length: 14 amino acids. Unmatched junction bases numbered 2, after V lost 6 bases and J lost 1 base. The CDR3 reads CASSDRGLQETQYF. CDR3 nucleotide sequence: TGTGCCAGCAGCGACAGGGGGCTCCAAGAGACCCAGTACTTC.

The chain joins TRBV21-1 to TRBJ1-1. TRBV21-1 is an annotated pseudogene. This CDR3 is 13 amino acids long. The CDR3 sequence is CASSTRRDTEAFF. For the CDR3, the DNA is TGTGCCAGCAGCACCCGTAGAGACACTGAAGCTTTCTTT.

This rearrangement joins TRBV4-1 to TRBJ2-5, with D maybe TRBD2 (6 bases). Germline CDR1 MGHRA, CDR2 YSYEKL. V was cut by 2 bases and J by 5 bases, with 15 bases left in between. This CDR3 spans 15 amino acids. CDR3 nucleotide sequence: TGCGCCAGCAGCCAACATGGGACTGGCAGGGAGACCCAGTACTTC. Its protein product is CASSQHGTGRETQYF.

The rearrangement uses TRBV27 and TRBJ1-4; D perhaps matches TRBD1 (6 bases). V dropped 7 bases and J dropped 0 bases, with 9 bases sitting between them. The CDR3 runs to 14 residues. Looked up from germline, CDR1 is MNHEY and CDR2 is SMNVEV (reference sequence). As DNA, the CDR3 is TGTGCCAGCATGGGGGGGCCAACTAATGAAAAACTGTTTTTT. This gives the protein CASMGGPTNEKLFF.

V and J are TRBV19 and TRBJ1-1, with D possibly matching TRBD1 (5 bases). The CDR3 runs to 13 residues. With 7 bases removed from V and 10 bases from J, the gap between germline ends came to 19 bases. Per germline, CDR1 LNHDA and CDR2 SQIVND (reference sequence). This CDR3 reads CASTLGASVGAFF. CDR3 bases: TGTGCCAGTACCCTCGGGGCGTCCGTTGGAGCTTTCTTT.

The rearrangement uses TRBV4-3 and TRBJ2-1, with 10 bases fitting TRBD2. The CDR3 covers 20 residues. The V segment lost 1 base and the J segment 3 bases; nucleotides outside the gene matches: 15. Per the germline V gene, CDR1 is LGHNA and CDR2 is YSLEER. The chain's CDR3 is CASSQGQAGGYVSLYNEQFF. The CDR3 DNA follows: TGCGCCAGCAGCCAAGGGCAAGCGGGGGGGTACGTTTCCCTCTACAATGAGCAGTTCTTC.

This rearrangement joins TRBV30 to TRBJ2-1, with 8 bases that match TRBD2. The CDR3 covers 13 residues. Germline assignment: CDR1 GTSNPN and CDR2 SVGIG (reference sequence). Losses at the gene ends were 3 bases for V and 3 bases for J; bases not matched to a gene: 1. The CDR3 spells CAWSRGGYNEQFF. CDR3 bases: TGTGCCTGGAGCCGGGGGGGCTACAATGAGCAGTTCTTC. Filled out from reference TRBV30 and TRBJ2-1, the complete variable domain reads SQTIHQWPATLVQPVGSPLSLECTVEGTSNPNLYWYRQAAGRGLQLLFYSVGIGQISSEVPQNLSASRPQDRQFILSSKKLLLSDSGFYLCAWSRGGYNEQFFGPGTRLTVL.

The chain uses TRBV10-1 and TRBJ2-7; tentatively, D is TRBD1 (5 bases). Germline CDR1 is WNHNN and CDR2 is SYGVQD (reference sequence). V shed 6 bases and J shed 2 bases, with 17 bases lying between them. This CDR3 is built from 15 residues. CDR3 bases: TGCGCCAGCAGCGCAACAGGTGCCCCACCCTACGAGCAGTACTTC. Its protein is CASSATGAPPYEQYF.

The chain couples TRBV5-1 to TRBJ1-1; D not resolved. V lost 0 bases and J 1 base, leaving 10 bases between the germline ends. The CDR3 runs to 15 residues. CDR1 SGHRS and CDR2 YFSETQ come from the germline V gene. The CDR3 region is CASSLEMTRNTEAFF. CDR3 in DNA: TGCGCCAGCAGCTTGGAGATGACGAGGAACACTGAAGCTTTCTTT.

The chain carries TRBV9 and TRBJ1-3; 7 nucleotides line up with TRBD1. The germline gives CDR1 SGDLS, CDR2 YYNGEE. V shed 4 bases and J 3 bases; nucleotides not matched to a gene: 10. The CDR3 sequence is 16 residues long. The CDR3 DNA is TGTGCCAGCAGCCCAACCCCCGGGACAGATGGAAACACCATATATTTT. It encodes CASSPTPGTDGNTIYF. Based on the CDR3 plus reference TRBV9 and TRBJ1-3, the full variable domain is DSGVTQTPKHLITATGQRVTLRCSPRSGDLSVYWYQQSLDQGLQFLIQYYNGEERAKGNILERFSAQQFPDLHSELNLSSLELGDSALYFCASSPTPGTDGNTIYFGEGSWLTVV.

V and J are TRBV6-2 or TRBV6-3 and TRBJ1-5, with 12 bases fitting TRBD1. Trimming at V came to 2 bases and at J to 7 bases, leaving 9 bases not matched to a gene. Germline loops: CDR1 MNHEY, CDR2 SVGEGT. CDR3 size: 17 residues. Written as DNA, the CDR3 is TGTGCCAGCAGTTACGGGACAGGGGGCGTCTCGAGACAGCCCCAGCATTTT. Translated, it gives CASSYGTGGVSRQPQHF.

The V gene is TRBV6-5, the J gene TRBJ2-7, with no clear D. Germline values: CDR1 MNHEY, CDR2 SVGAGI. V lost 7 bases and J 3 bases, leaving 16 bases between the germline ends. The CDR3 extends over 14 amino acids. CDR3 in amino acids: CASTMASKSYEQYF. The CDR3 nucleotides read TGTGCCAGCACGATGGCCTCTAAAAGCTACGAGCAGTACTTC.

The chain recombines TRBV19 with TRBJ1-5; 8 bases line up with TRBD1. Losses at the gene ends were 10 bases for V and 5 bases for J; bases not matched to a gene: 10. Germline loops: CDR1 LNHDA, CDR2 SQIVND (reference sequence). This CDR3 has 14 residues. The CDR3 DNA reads TGTGCCACTCTGGACAGGGCTTCTCATCAGCCCCAGCATTTT. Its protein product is CATLDRASHQPQHF. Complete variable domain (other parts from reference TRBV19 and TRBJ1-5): DGGITQSPKYLFRKEGQNVTLSCEQNLNHDAMYWYRQDPGQGLRLIYYSQIVNDFQKGDIAEGYSVSREKKESFPLTVTSAQKNPTAFYLCATLDRASHQPQHFGDGTRLSIL.

The CDR3 protein is CSGPADYEQYF. The CDR3 coding sequence is TGCAGCGGTCCGGCGGACTACGAGCAGTACTTC. This chain links TRBV29-1 with TRBJ2-7; D is ambiguous. Trimming removed 7 bases at V and 3 bases at J, with 10 bases between. The CDR3 has 11 amino acids. CDR1 is SQVTM, CDR2 ANQGSEA, per germline.

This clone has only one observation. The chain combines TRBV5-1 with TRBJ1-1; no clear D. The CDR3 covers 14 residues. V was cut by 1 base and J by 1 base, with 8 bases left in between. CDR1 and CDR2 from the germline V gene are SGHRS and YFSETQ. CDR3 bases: TGCGCCAGCAGCTTGTTACCCGAGAACACTGAAGCTTTCTTT. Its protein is CASSLLPENTEAFF.

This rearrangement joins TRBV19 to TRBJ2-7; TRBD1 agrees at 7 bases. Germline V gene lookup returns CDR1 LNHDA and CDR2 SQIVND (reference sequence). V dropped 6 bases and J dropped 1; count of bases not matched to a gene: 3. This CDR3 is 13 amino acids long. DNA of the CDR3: TGTGCCAGTAGAAGGGGACAGTCCTACGAGCAGTACTTC. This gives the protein CASRRGQSYEQYF.

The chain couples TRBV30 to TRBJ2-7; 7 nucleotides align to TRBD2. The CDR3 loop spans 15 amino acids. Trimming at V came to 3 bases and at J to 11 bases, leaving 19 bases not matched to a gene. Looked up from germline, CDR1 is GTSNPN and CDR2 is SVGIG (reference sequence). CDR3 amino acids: CAWSGRGSGLRREYF. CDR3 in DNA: TGTGCCTGGAGCGGGAGAGGTAGCGGGTTGCGGCGGGAGTACTTC.

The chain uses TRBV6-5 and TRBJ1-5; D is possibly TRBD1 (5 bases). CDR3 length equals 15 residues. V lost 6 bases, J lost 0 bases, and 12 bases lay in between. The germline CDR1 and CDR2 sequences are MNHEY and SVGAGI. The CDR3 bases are TGTGCCAGCAGCTTGACAGAGCATAGCAATCAGCCCCAGCATTTT. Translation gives CASSLTEHSNQPQHF.

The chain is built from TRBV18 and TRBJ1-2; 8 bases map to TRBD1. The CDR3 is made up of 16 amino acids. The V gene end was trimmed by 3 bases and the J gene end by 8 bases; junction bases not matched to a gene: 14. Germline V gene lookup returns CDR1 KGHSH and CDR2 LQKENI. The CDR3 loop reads CASSPPQGALSWGYTF. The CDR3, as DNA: TGTGCCAGCTCACCGCCTCAGGGGGCTCTTTCATGGGGCTACACCTTC. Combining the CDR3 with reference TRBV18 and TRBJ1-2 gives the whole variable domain NAGVMQNPRHLVRRRGQEARLRCSPMKGHSHVYWYRQLPEEGLKFMVYLQKENIIDESGMPKERFSAEFPKEGPSILRIQQVVRGDSAAYFCASSPPQGALSWGYTFGSGTRLTVV.

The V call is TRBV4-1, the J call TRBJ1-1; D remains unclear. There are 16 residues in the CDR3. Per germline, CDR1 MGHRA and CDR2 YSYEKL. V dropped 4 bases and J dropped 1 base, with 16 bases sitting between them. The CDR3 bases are TGCGCCAGCAGCCCGTTAGGGAACACCAAGAACACTGAAGCTTTCTTT. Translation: CASSPLGNTKNTEAFF.

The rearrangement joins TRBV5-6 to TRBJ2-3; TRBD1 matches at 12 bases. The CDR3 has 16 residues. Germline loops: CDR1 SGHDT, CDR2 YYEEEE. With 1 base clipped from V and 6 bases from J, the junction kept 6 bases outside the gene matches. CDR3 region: CASSLRGQGAGDTQYF. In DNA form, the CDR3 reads TGTGCCAGCAGCTTGAGGGGACAGGGGGCTGGTGATACGCAGTATTTT.

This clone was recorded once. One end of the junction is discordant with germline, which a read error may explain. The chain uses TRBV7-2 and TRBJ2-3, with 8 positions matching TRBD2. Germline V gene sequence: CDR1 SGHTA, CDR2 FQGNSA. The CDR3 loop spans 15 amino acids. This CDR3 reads CASSLAGASTDTQYF. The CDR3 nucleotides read TGTGCCAGCAGCCTAGCGGGTGCAAGCACAGATACGCAGTATTTT.

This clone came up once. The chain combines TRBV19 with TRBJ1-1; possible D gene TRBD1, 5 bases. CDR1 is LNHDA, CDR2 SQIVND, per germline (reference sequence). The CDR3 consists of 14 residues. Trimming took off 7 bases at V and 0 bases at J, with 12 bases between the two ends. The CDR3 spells CASISRDLNTEAFF. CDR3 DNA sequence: TGTGCCAGTATTAGCCGGGACTTGAACACTGAAGCTTTCTTT.

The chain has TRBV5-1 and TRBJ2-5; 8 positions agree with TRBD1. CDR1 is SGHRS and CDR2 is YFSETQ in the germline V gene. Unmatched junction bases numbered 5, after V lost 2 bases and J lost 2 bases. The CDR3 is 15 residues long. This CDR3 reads CASSLLTGGQETQYF. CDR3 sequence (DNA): TGCGCCAGCAGCTTACTCACAGGGGGTCAAGAGACCCAGTACTTC.

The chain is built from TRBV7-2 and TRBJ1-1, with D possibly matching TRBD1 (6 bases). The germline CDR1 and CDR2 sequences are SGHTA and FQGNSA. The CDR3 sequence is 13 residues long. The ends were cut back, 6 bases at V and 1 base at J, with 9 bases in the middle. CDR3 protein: CASRLQGNTEAFF. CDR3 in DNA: TGTGCCAGCAGACTACAGGGGAACACTGAAGCTTTCTTT.

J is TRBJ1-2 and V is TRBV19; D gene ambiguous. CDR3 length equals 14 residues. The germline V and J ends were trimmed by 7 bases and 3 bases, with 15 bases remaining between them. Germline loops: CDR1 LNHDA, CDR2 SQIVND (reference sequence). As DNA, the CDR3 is TGTGCCAGTAAGGAGGCTGCTATATACTATGGCTACACCTTC. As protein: CASKEAAIYYGYTF.

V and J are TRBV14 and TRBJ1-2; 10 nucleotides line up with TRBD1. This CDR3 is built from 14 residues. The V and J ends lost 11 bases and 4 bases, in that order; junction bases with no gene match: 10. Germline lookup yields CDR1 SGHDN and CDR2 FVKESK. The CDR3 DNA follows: TGTGCCTCCAGGGAGACAGGGGGCGGCTATGGCTACACCTTC. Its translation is CASRETGGGYGYTF.